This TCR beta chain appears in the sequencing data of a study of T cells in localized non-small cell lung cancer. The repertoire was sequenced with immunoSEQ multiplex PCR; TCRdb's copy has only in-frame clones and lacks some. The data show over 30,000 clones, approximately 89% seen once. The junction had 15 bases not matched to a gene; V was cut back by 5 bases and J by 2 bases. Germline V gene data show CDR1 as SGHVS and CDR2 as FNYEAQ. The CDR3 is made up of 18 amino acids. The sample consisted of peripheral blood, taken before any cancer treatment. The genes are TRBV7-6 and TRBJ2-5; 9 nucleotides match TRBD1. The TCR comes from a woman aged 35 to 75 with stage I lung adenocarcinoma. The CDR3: CASSPRRAGTGLQETQYF. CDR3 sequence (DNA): TGTGCCAGCAGCCCCCGAAGGGCAGGGACAGGGCTGCAAGAGACCCAGTACTTC.